This TCR beta chain was documented in a study of T cell responses to AZD1222 COVID-19 vaccine. The CDR3 sequence is 12 residues long. Trimming left V 4 bases short and J 8 bases short, with 9 bases between. Germline V CDR1 and CDR2: WSHSY, SAAADI. Only in-frame clones appear in the TCRdb table, and some are missing; sequencing was by immunoSEQ multiplex PCR. The table lists 150,000 to 200,000 clones, just over 90% of them singletons, with around 4% in the top ten. This sequence joins TRBV10-2 and TRBJ2-4, with D possibly being TRBD1 (5 bases). Source: peripheral blood, taken on day 0 of AZD1222 vaccination. The TCR was taken from an adult in good health. The CDR3 sequence: CASSGGGDIQYF. Here the CDR3 DNA reads TGCGCCAGCAGTGGGGGCGGAGACATTCAGTACTTC.